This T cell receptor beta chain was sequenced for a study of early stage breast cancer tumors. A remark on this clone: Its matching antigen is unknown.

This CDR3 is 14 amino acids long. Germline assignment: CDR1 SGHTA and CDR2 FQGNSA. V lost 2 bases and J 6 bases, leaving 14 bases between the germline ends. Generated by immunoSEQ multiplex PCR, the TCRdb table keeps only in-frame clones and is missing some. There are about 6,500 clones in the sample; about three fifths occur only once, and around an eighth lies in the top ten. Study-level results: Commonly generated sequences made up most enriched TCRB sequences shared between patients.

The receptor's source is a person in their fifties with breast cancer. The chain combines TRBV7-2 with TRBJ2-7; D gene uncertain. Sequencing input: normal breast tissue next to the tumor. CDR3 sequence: CASSLSGTFGEQYF. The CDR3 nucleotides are TGTGCCAGCAGCTTATCAGGCACGTTCGGCGAGCAGTACTTC. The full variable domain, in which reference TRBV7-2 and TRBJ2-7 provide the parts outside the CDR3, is GAGVSQSPSNKVTEKGKDVELRCDPISGHTALYWYRQSLGQGLEFLIYFQGNSAPDKSGLPSDRFSAERTGGSVSTLTIQRTQQEDSAVYLCASSLSGTFGEQYFGPGTRLTVT.